This TCR beta chain was documented in a study of Ad26.COV2.S vaccination and SARS-CoV-2 variants. Study information: Ad26.COV2.S shots went into the muscle once or twice, 56 days apart.

Clones were read by immunoSEQ multiplex PCR, and TCRdb kept only the in-frame ones, dropping some. This sample has about 480,000 clones, with roughly 89% found just once. Study-level results: Similar non-spike TCR breadth was seen in vaccine and placebo recipients.

V lost 6 bases and J 1 base, leaving 10 bases between the germline ends. The CDR3 totals 13 residues. Germline V gene sequence: CDR1 MNHEY, CDR2 SVGAGI. As to treatment: about 20 received Ad26.COV2.S at low or high dose, single or two shots; 5 received placebo; per-sample allocation not given. Repertoires come from day 63 after the first vaccine or placebo injection. With regard to this clone: Its antigen is still unknown.

The input for sequencing was peripheral blood, taken in a trial of Ad26.COV2.S vaccine versus placebo. This TCR was sampled from a person aged 18-65 years who received the Ad26.COV2.S COVID-19 vaccine or a placebo. This chain links TRBV6-5 with TRBJ2-7, with a tentative D call TRBD2 (6 bases). CDR3 loop: CASSWSGSYEQYF. The CDR3 DNA sequence: TGTGCCAGCAGCTGGAGCGGGTCCTACGAGCAGTACTTC.